This T cell receptor beta chain derives from a study of cytomegalovirus exposure and HLA in healthy donors. Study overall: The platform used for the 100 to 150 validation repertoires matched that of the 666 first-cohort repertoires, a later analysis reported.

Overall study results and limits: Most TCR sequences showed up rarely, but some public TCRs showed up in many donors. The authors listed 150 to 200 TCR beta chains as cytomegalovirus-associated. As was reported, the classifier diagnosed cytomegalovirus status with high specificity and sensitivity.

Method: immunoSEQ multiplex PCR; TCRdb's copy keeps in-frame clones and lacks some. This sample has 250,000 to 300,000 clones, with nearly 90% found just once. On this clone: Its matching antigen is unknown.

This TCR came from a woman in her late teens or twenties in good health and CMV-seronegative. The sample comprised PBMCs.

CDR3 in DNA: TGTGCCAGCAGATACACGACAGGGGGCATATACGAGCAGTACTTC. Its protein product is CASRYTTGGIYEQYF. The chain carries TRBV6-5 and TRBJ2-7; 10 bases fit TRBD1. In germline, CDR1 is MNHEY, CDR2 SVGAGI. This CDR3 region has 15 residues. V shed 6 bases and J 4 bases; nucleotides not matched to a gene: 9.